The present TCR beta chain was sequenced within a study of OX40 agonist ivuxolimab in advanced cancers. Across the study: Patients were treated with intravenous ivuxolimab, dosed at 0.01 to 10 mg/kg and infused every 2 weeks. Study-wide results and limits: Clonal expansion was seen in CD4+ and CD8+ blood T cells by week 6 at 0.1 to 3.0 mg/kg.

Germline V lookup: CDR1 SGHRS, CDR2 YFSETQ. The V end lost 0 bases, the J end lost 1 base, and 5 bases lay between the germline ends. This CDR3 is 14 amino acids long. Points on this clone: What it recognizes is unknown.

This table comes from immunoSEQ multiplex PCR, and its TCRdb copy is limited to in-frame clones, with some not included. In the table there are roughly 45,000 clones, about 81% of which are singletons. This clonotype was sampled from an adult with an advanced solid tumor such as melanoma, head and neck, liver or kidney cancer. The material sequenced was CD4+ or CD8+ T cells sorted from blood, taken in a trial of the OX40 agonist ivuxolimab. V is TRBV5-1 and J is TRBJ1-5; D not resolved. The CDR3 loop is CASSLDGSNQPQHF. The CDR3, as DNA: TGCGCCAGCAGCTTGGACGGCAGCAATCAGCCCCAGCATTTT. Filled out from reference TRBV5-1 and TRBJ1-5, the complete variable domain reads KAGVTQTPRYLIKTRGQQVTLSCSPISGHRSVSWYQQTPGQGLQFLFEYFSETQRNKGNFPGRFSGRQFSNSRSEMNVSTLELGDSALYLCASSLDGSNQPQHFGDGTRLSIL.